This T cell receptor beta chain stems from a study of shared clonotypes between healthy human individuals. The CDR3 runs to 13 residues. V dropped 4 bases and J dropped 0 bases, with 7 bases sitting between them. Germline loops: CDR1 SGHKS, CDR2 YYEKEE (reference sequence). Broader study findings: Only blood was sampled, and tissue TCR repertoires likely differ from blood ones.

Methods used by the authors: ImmunoSEQ supplied junction-only sequences lacking quality scores, so filtering was different. Measured with immunoSEQ multiplex PCR; TCRdb has only the in-frame clones, and not every one. V and J calls and clone size are as listed in that table; D and trimming were resolved from the DNA. Altogether 490,000 or so clones are present, roughly 78% being singletons, with the ten largest covering around 12%. About this clone: Its cognate antigen is unknown.

The V and J genes are TRBV5-5 and TRBJ2-5; D gene ambiguous. The source is a woman in her 40s in good health. Some clones in this sample may be carry-over from other donors' samples. The sequenced sample was PBMCs. The CDR3 loop reads CASSLTYQETQYF. In DNA form, the CDR3 reads TGTGCCAGCAGCCTCACGTACCAAGAGACCCAGTACTTC.